This T cell receptor beta chain was recovered during a study of T cells after yellow fever vaccination. This clonotype was found many times. The CDR3 totals 15 residues. The V end lost 7 bases, the J end lost 2 bases, and 17 bases lay between the germline ends. It was through 5'RACE template switching that TCR cDNA was made, with a universal primer site and UMIs added. Using its own MiXCR run on the 5' RACE reads, TCRdb lists one record per CDR3 protein. The sample has roughly 50,000 distinct CDR3 sequences; approximately 7% are singletons. The specimen was CD8+ T cells sorted from PBMCs, collected around 16 days after the first yellow fever vaccination. This chain connects TRBV12-3 or TRBV12-4 to TRBJ1-2; maybe TRBD1 (6 bases). This TCR came from a young man who received the YFV17D yellow fever vaccine. The CDR3 here is CASKAGQILNYGYTF. CDR3 DNA sequence: TGTGCCAGCAAAGCCGGACAGATACTCAACTATGGCTACACCTTC.